These T cell receptor beta chains were read from a single sample in a study of identical twins. One entry per CDR3 protein, called by TCRdb with MiXCR from the 5' RACE reads. The repertoire holds hundreds of thousands of distinct CDR3 sequences, with roughly 18% as singletons. Separately, the same data were catalogued under a study of T cells expressing NK-cell markers.

Sample: PBMCs. Source of these receptors: a young woman in good health. The CDR3 runs from the conserved cysteine through the conserved F or W. The D gene is left open where the match is weak. Some rows mark clone size as missing; the rest say once, few, many or name a class of expanded clone.

D gene: TRBD1
clone size: NA
V gene: TRBV5-1
J gene: TRBJ1-1
CDR3 protein: CASSPGTVGTEAFF
CDR3 DNA: TGCGCCAGCAGCCCAGGGACAGTGGGCACTGAAGCTTTCTTT

D gene: TRBD2
clone size: few
V gene: TRBV12-3/TRBV12-4
J gene: TRBJ2-3
CDR3 protein: CASFLAGSTDTQYF
CDR3 DNA: TGTGCCAGCTTTCTAGCGGGCAGCACAGATACGCAGTATTTT

D gene: TRBD2
clone size: many
V gene: TRBV12-3/TRBV12-4
J gene: TRBJ2-5
CDR3 protein: CASSPTSGEETQYF
CDR3 DNA: TGTGCCAGCAGTCCCACTAGCGGAGAAGAGACCCAGTACTTC

D gene: NA
clone size: NA
V gene: TRBV2
J gene: TRBJ2-1
CDR3 protein: CASRNVTRSSYNEQFF
CDR3 DNA: TGTGCCAGCAGGAACGTAACCAGAAGCTCCTACAATGAGCAGTTCTTC

D gene: NA
clone size: NA
V gene: TRBV24-1
J gene: TRBJ2-7
CDR3 protein: CATRSRTGEQYF
CDR3 DNA: TGTGCCACTCGAAGCAGGACGGGCGAGCAGTACTTC

D gene: NA
clone size: NA
V gene: TRBV12-3/TRBV12-4
J gene: TRBJ2-7
CDR3 protein: CASSFLAQATEQYF
CDR3 DNA: TGTGCCAGCAGTTTTCTGGCCCAAGCTACGGAGCAGTACTTC

D gene: TRBD2
clone size: few
V gene: TRBV5-1
J gene: TRBJ2-5
CDR3 protein: CASSQRLAGETQYF
CDR3 DNA: TGCGCCAGCAGCCAGAGACTAGCGGGAGAGACCCAGTACTTC

D gene: NA
clone size: many
V gene: TRBV20-1
J gene: TRBJ2-5
CDR3 protein: CSASFLAQETQYF
CDR3 DNA: TGCAGTGCTAGCTTTCTAGCCCAAGAGACCCAGTACTTC

D gene: TRBD1
clone size: NA
V gene: TRBV6-1
J gene: TRBJ2-1
CDR3 protein: CASSAELTGWTYNEQFF
CDR3 DNA: TGTGCCAGCAGTGCAGAGCTGACAGGGTGGACCTACAATGAGCAGTTCTTC

D gene: NA
clone size: few
V gene: TRBV20-1
J gene: TRBJ2-2
CDR3 protein: CTIGRVDTGELFF
CDR3 DNA: TGCACTATAGGCAGGGTGGACACCGGGGAGCTGTTTTTT

D gene: NA
clone size: NA
V gene: TRBV12-3/TRBV12-4
J gene: TRBJ2-5
CDR3 protein: CASNPSGPRKTQYF
CDR3 DNA: TGTGCCAGCAACCCGTCAGGGCCTCGGAAGACCCAGTACTTC

D gene: NA
clone size: NA
V gene: TRBV4-1
J gene: TRBJ2-7
CDR3 protein: CARSQGLGPLGYEQYF
CDR3 DNA: TGCGCCAGAAGCCAGGGTCTTGGACCACTAGGCTACGAGCAGTACTTC

D gene: TRBD2
clone size: many
V gene: TRBV10-2
J gene: TRBJ2-3
CDR3 protein: CASRDSGSTDTQYF
CDR3 DNA: TGCGCCAGCAGGGATAGCGGGAGCACAGATACGCAGTATTTT